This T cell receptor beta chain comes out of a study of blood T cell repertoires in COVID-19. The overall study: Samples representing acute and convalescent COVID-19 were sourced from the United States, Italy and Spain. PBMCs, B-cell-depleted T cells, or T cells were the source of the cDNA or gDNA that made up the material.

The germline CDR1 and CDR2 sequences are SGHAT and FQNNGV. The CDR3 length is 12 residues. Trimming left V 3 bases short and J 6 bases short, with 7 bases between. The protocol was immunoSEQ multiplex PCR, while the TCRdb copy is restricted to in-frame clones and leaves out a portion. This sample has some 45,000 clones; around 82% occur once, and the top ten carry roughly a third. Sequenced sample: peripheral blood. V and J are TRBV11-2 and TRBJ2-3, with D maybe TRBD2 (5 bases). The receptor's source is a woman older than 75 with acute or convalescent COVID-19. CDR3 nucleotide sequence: TGTGCCAGCAGCTTGTGGGAGGATACGCAGTATTTT. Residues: CASSLWEDTQYF.